The entry that follows covers one T cell receptor (beta chain) sequence. The antigen is undetermined. The sample belongs to a study of regulatory T cells in long-lasting Graves disease. General study findings and limits: Newly diagnosed Graves' patients had higher TCR diversity than persistent ones.

Indicated time point: newly diagnosed GD, antithyroid drugs for less than 3 months. PBMC-derived RNA was used for the TCR library. Germline loops: CDR1 LNHDA, CDR2 SQIVND (reference sequence). The V end lost 4 bases, the J end lost 3 bases, and 13 bases lay between the germline ends. The CDR3 totals 15 residues. According to the study, TCR beta libraries were built with iRepertoire HTBI primers and CDR3-region Arm-PCR. TCRdb re-called the multiplex PCR reads through MiXCR, storing one row per CDR3 protein. The table has about 470,000 distinct CDR3 sequences, more than 13% seen once; the top ten hold over 15%. This same sample was also part of a study on T cells in Graves' hyperthyroidism and ophthalmopathy. This second study says: Diagnoses were made from clinical symptoms, serum measures (thyroxine and TRAb), thyroid ultrasound and orbital computed tomography. Ophthalmopathy was predicted by the model a median of about 6.7 months ahead of onset.

The source was peripheral blood mononuclear cells (PBMCs), collected at new diagnosis, from a patient treated with antithyroid drugs. The sequence was obtained from a woman aged 25 to 45 with Graves disease. The chain recombines TRBV19 with TRBJ2-1; perhaps D is TRBD1 or TRBD2 (7 bases each). In DNA form, the CDR3 reads TGTGCCAGTAGTACCAGGGGGGGGTTCTACAATGAGCAGTTCTTC. Its protein product is CASSTRGGFYNEQFF.